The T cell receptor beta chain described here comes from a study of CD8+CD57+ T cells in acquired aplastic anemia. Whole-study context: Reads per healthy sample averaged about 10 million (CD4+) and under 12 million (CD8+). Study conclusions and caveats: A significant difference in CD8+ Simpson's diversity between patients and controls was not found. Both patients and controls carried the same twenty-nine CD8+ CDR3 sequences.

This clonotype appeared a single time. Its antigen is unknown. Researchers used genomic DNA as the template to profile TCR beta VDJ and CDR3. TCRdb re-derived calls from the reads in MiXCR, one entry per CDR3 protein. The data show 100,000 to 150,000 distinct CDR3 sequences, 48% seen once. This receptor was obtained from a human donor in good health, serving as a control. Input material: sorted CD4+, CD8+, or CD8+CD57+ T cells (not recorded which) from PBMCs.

The CDR3 spells CASSTGLAGGHEQFF. As DNA, the CDR3 is TGTGCCAGTAGTACGGGACTAGCGGGGGGGCACGAGCAGTTCTTC. The chain carries TRBV19 and TRBJ2-1, with 16 bases that match TRBD2. Germline trimming cut 4 bases from V and 10 bases from J; bases unmatched to any gene: 4. The germline V gene has CDR1 LNHDA and CDR2 SQIVND (reference sequence). This CDR3 contains 15 residues. The full variable domain, rest sourced from reference TRBV19 and TRBJ2-1, is DGGITQSPKYLFRKEGQNVTLSCEQNLNHDAMYWYRQDPGQGLRLIYYSQIVNDFQKGDIAEGYSVSREKKESFPLTVTSAQKNPTAFYLCASSTGLAGGHEQFFGPGTRLTVL.